This TCR beta chain appears in the sequencing data of a study of shared clonotypes between healthy human individuals. The V gene end was trimmed by 8 bases and the J gene end by 2 bases; junction bases not matched to a gene: 4. Germline loops: CDR1 MNHEY, CDR2 SVGAGI. The CDR3 totals 14 residues. Study conclusions and caveats: Only blood underwent sampling, and tissue repertoires likely differ. Sharing of clonotypes among donors was expected to vary with sequencing depth.

The protocol was immunoSEQ multiplex PCR, while the TCRdb copy is restricted to in-frame clones and leaves out a portion. The sample includes 800,000 to 1,200,000 clones, about 84% of them seen just once. A word on this clone: Its specificity is unknown.

The origin of this receptor is a man between 18 and 29 years old in good health. Some clones in this sample may be carry-over from other donors' samples. This chain joins TRBV6-5 and TRBJ2-5, with 11 positions matching TRBD2. The specimen was memory CD4+ T cells from PBMCs. Stated subset: CD45RA-negative fraction. The CDR3 protein is CASQTSGDQETQYF. DNA of the CDR3: TGTGCCAGCCAGACTAGCGGGGATCAAGAGACCCAGTACTTC.